These 3 T cell receptor beta chains were all obtained from the same sample, sequenced in a study of blood T cell repertoires in COVID-19. The repertoire was sequenced with immunoSEQ multiplex PCR; TCRdb's copy has only in-frame clones and lacks some. The table records about 210,000 clones, over 70% of them present only once. Sequencing used peripheral blood. These receptors all stem from a woman in her seventies with acute or convalescent COVID-19.

This chain links TRBV27 with TRBJ2-3; possibly TRBD1 for D (5 bases). The CDR3 has 16 amino acids. The germline V gene has CDR1 MNHEY and CDR2 SMNVEV (reference sequence). V was shortened by 5 bases and J by 1 base, with 16 bases between the two germline ends. This CDR3 reads CASSPFDSPGTDTQYF. CDR3 coding DNA: TGTGCCAGCAGTCCGTTCGACAGTCCTGGCACAGATACGCAGTATTTT.

V is TRBV5-4 and J is TRBJ1-1; the D is unclear. The V gene lost 3 bases and the J gene lost 1 base, with 7 bases spanning the gap. The length of the CDR3 is 13 residues. CDR1 and CDR2 from the germline V gene are SGHNT and YYREEE (reference sequence). The CDR3 DNA is TGTGCCAGCAGCTCTTCACAGAACACTGAAGCTTTCTTT. It is translated as CASSSSQNTEAFF.

J is TRBJ1-2 and V is TRBV6-1; D call uncertain. Germline V gene data show CDR1 as MNHNS and CDR2 as SASEGT. The CDR3 is 15 amino acids. Trimming shortened V by 1 base and J by 8 bases, and 17 bases separated the two germline ends. The CDR3 DNA sequence: TGTGCCAGCAGTGAAGTCCCCCGGTCCGCGGGGGGCTACACCTTC. Protein product: CASSEVPRSAGGYTF.